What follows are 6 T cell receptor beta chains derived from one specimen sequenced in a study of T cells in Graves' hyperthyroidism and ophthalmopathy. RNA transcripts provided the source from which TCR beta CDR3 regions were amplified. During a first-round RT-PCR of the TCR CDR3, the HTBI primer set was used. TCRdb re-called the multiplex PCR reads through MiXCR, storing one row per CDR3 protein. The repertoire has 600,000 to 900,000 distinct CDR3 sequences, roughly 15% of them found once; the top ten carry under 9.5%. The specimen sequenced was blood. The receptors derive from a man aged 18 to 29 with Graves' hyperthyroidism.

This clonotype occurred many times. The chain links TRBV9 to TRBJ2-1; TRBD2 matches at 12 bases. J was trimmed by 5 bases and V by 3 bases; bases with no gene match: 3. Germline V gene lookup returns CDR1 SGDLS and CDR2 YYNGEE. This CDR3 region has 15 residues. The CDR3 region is CASSGLAGVNNEQFF. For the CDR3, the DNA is TGTGCCAGCAGCGGACTAGCGGGAGTGAACAATGAGCAGTTCTTC.

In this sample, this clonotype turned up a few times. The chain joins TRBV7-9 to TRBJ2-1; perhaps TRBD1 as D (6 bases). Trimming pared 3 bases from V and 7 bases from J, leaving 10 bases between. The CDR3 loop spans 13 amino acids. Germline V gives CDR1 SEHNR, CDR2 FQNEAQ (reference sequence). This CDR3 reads CASSFVGGNEQFF. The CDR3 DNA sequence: TGTGCCAGCAGCTTCGTAGGGGGTAATGAGCAGTTCTTC.

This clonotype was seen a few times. The CDR3 protein is CASSQGAGTGALVGNQPQHF. Here the CDR3 DNA reads TGCGCCAGCAGCCAAGGGGCCGGGACAGGGGCGTTAGTTGGCAATCAGCCCCAGCATTTT. V usage is TRBV4-1 and J usage is TRBJ1-5; TRBD1 matches 10 bases. V gave up 1 base and J gave up 2 bases; unmatched junction bases: 14. Germline CDR1 and CDR2: MGHRA and YSYEKL. The CDR3 has 20 amino acids.

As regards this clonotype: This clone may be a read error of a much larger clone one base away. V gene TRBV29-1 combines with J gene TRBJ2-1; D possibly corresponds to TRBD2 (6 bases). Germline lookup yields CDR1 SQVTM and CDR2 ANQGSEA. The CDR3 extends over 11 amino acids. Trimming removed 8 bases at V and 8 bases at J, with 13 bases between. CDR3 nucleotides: TGCAGCACGGGAGTGGGTGATGAGCAGTTCTTC. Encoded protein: CSTGVGDEQFF.

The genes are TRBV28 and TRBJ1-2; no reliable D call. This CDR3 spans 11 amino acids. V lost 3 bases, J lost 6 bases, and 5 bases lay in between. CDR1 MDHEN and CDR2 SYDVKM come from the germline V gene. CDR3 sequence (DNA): TGTGCCAGCAGTTTCTTAGATGGCTACACCTTC. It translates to CASSFLDGYTF.

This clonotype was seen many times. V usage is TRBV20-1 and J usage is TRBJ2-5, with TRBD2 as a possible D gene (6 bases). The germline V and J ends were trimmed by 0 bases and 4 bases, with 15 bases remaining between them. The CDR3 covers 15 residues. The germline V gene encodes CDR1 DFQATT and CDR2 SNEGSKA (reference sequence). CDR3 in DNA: TGCAGTGCTAGAGAAGGGCGGGACGGCCCAGAGACCCAGTACTTC. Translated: CSAREGRDGPETQYF.